The TCR beta chain described here comes from a study of T cells after posttransplantation cyclophosphamide. Sequencing was performed with immunoSEQ multiplex PCR; in TCRdb, only in-frame clones are kept and a portion is missing. Of roughly 19,000 clones detected, roughly 70% appear once; the ten largest clones hold 25% to 30%. A marrow graft followed busulfan-fludarabine conditioning, with cyclophosphamide on days +3 and +4. Trimming cost V 2 bases and J 2 bases, with 9 bases left between them. CDR3 length: 14 amino acids. The germline gives CDR1 LGHNA, CDR2 YNFKEQ. The clonotype was recovered from a young adult male patient who received an allogeneic stem cell transplant from a related donor, was CMV-positive, and had acute GVHD only. Some T cells may arise from the graft donor. Specimen: PBMCs, collected after an allogeneic stem cell transplant with post-transplant cyclophosphamide. The chain couples TRBV4-2 to TRBJ1-2; D perhaps matches TRBD1 (6 bases). Here the CDR3 DNA reads TGTGCCAGCAGCCAACAACAGGGAAACTATGGCTACACCTTC. Protein product: CASSQQQGNYGYTF.